This TCR beta chain was captured by sequencing in a study of blood T cell repertoires in COVID-19. Across the whole study: Sources were T cells, B-cell-depleted T cells, or PBMCs; the material itself was cDNA or gDNA.

Germline CDR1 reads SNHLY; CDR2 reads FYNNEI. The ends were cut back, 6 bases at V and 3 bases at J, with 21 bases in the middle. There are 18 residues in the CDR3. Measured with immunoSEQ multiplex PCR; TCRdb has only the in-frame clones, and not every one. The profile covers 150,000 to 200,000 clones, with roughly 93% appearing a single time and roughly 4.4% taken by the ten largest. The sequencing input was peripheral blood. The genes are TRBV2 and TRBJ1-6; D gene uncertain. This TCR was sampled from a woman between 45 and 60 years old with acute or convalescent COVID-19. CDR3 region: CASRKRAGESFYNSPLHF. CDR3 bases: TGTGCCAGCAGAAAGAGGGCAGGTGAAAGCTTCTATAATTCACCCCTCCACTTT.